This is a list of T cell receptor beta chains from one sample in a study of identical twins. TCRdb redid the calling of the 5' RACE reads with MiXCR, one entry per CDR3 protein. The sample records about 330,000 distinct CDR3 sequences, approximately 13% being singletons. The same data also went into a second study, on yellow fever vaccine responses in identical twins.

Sequencing was performed on CD8+ T cells sorted from blood. Receptors were obtained from a woman aged 18-29 years in good health. The CDR3 runs from the conserved cysteine through the conserved F or W. D genes are given only for firm matches. For some rows the clone size is stated as once, few or many, or as a class when expanded; others skip it.

CDR3	DNA	D	J	V	length	size
CASSLENSVGTGYPYEQYF	TGTGCCAGCAGCTTGGAGAATTCCGTAGGGACAGGCTATCCCTACGAGCAGTACTTC	TRBD1	TRBJ2-7	TRBV5-4	19	many
CARRGTSSYNEQFF	TGTGCCAGACGGGGGACTAGCTCCTACAATGAGCAGTTCTTC	TRBD2	TRBJ2-1	TRBV2	14	.
CAISEQGRYQETQYF	TGTGCCATCAGTGAGCAGGGACGGTACCAAGAGACCCAGTACTTC	.	TRBJ2-5	TRBV10-3	15	.
CASGSGTSNEQFF	TGTGCCAGCGGAAGCGGGACTAGCAATGAGCAGTTCTTC	TRBD2	TRBJ2-1	TRBV6-1	13	.
CASSEWGSNYGYTF	TGTGCCAGCAGTGAATGGGGCAGCAACTATGGCTACACCTTC	.	TRBJ1-2	TRBV6-1	14	.
CASTYLGRTQETQYF	TGTGCCAGCACCTATCTGGGGCGAACACAAGAGACCCAGTACTTC	.	TRBJ2-5	TRBV6-1	15	few
CASPTGDRAYNEQFF	TGTGCAAGTCCAACTGGGGACAGAGCCTACAATGAGCAGTTCTTC	.	TRBJ2-1	TRBV12-2	15	.
CSVRSDEQFF	TGCAGCGTTCGGTCGGATGAGCAGTTCTTC	.	TRBJ2-1	TRBV29-1	10	.
CASSIGLAGYNEQFF	TGTGCCAGCAGCATAGGACTAGCGGGGTACAATGAGCAGTTCTTC	TRBD2	TRBJ2-1	TRBV9	15	few
CASSQGGNSGAFF	TGTGCCAGCAGCCAAGGGGGGAATTCCGGGGCTTTCTTT	.	TRBJ1-1	TRBV4-2	13	many
CASSLEAGPGLRPQHF	TGTGCCAGCAGCTTAGAGGCAGGGCCTGGGCTAAGGCCCCAGCATTTT	.	TRBJ1-5	TRBV7-8	16	few
CASKTVDTEAFF	TGCGCCAGCAAGACAGTAGACACTGAAGCTTTCTTT	.	TRBJ1-1	TRBV5-1	12	.
CASSAASGSLREQYF	TGCGCCAGCAGCGCCGCTAGCGGGAGCCTTAGAGAGCAGTACTTC	TRBD2	TRBJ2-7	TRBV5-1	15	.
CASTFGTGDEQYF	TGTGCCAGCACCTTCGGGACAGGGGACGAGCAGTACTTC	TRBD1	TRBJ2-7	TRBV6-1	13	few
CASSLYDTSLAEAFF	TGTGCCAGCAGCTTATACGACACCTCGCTTGCTGAAGCTTTCTTT	.	TRBJ1-1	TRBV7-8	15	few
CATSELAGTNEQFF	TGTGCCACCAGTGAACTAGCGGGAACGAATGAGCAGTTCTTC	TRBD2	TRBJ2-1	TRBV24-1	14	many
CASSPGQGGTGELFF	TGTGCCAGCAGCCCCGGACAGGGTGGCACCGGGGAGCTGTTTTTT	TRBD1	TRBJ2-2	TRBV11-2	15	few
CASSDGGSEQYF	TGTGCCAGCAGTGATGGGGGGAGCGAGCAGTACTTC	.	TRBJ2-7	TRBV2	12	few
CAITSDQMANTEAFF	TGTGCCATCACTTCGGACCAAATGGCAAACACTGAAGCTTTCTTT	.	TRBJ1-1	TRBV10-3	15	.
CASSEGQGLNTEAFF	TGTGCCAGCAGTGAGGGACAGGGTCTTAACACTGAAGCTTTCTTT	TRBD1	TRBJ1-1	TRBV27	15	.
CATAGTSAYEQFF	TGTGCCACCGCCGGGACTAGCGCCTATGAGCAGTTCTTC	TRBD2	TRBJ2-1	TRBV28	13	few
CASSSGQNFIYGYTF	TGTGCCAGCAGTTCCGGACAGAATTTCATCTATGGCTACACCTTC	.	TRBJ1-2	TRBV12-3/TRBV12-4	15	.
CASSQEDGSVWSPEAFF	TGCGCCAGCAGCCAAGAAGACGGGAGCGTTTGGAGCCCTGAAGCTTTCTTT	.	TRBJ1-1	TRBV4-1	17	many
CATSTRPGLAGGELFF	TGTGCCACCAGCACGAGACCGGGACTAGCGGGGGGGGAGCTGTTTTTT	TRBD2	TRBJ2-2	TRBV15	16	few
CASGLALSGTFTTDTQYF	TGTGCTAGTGGTTTGGCCCTTTCCGGGACGTTTACCACAGATACGCAGTATTTT	.	TRBJ2-3	TRBV12-5	18	.
CASSPTGTAYGYTF	TGTGCCAGCAGCCCTACCGGGACAGCATATGGCTACACCTTC	TRBD1	TRBJ1-2	TRBV28	14	.
CASSTTGADEQFF	TGCGCCAGCAGCACGACAGGGGCGGATGAGCAGTTCTTC	TRBD1	TRBJ2-1	TRBV5-1	13	many
CASSLVGLATSYEQYF	TGTGCCAGCAGCTTAGTCGGACTAGCGACCTCCTACGAGCAGTACTTC	TRBD2	TRBJ2-7	TRBV7-2	16	.
CSASAGQGYEQFF	TGCAGTGCTAGCGCGGGACAGGGCTATGAGCAGTTCTTC	TRBD1	TRBJ2-1	TRBV20-1	13	.
CSAPRDEGYNEQFF	TGCAGTGCCCCTAGGGACGAAGGGTACAATGAGCAGTTCTTC	.	TRBJ2-1	TRBV20-1	14	.
CASSVGAKYNEQFF	TGCGCCAGCAGTGTAGGGGCAAAGTACAATGAGCAGTTCTTC	.	TRBJ2-1	TRBV10-1	14	many
CASSYPTGDNEQFF	TGTGCCAGCAGCTACCCGACAGGGGACAATGAGCAGTTCTTC	TRBD1	TRBJ2-1	TRBV7-9	14	many
CASNYGTSGGSTDTQYF	TGTGCCAGCAACTACGGGACTAGCGGGGGCAGCACAGATACGCAGTATTTT	TRBD2	TRBJ2-3	TRBV2	17	.
CASSLDPGTDQPQHF	TGTGCCAGCAGCTTAGATCCGGGAACCGATCAGCCCCAGCATTTT	.	TRBJ1-5	TRBV7-6	15	few
CSARVVDRSYEQYF	TGCAGTGCTAGAGTAGTGGACAGGAGTTACGAGCAGTACTTC	TRBD1	TRBJ2-7	TRBV20-1	14	.
CASTPGDRNEQYF	TGTGCCAGCACACCGGGAGACCGGAACGAGCAGTACTTC	.	TRBJ2-7	TRBV6-1	13	few
CASSFLNRWSSYNEQFF	TGTGCCAGCAGTTTCCTCAACAGGTGGAGCTCCTACAATGAGCAGTTCTTC	.	TRBJ2-1	TRBV12-3/TRBV12-4	17	.
CSARVTENNSPLHF	TGCAGTGCTAGGGTAACAGAGAATAATTCACCCCTCCACTTT	.	TRBJ1-6	TRBV20-1	14	few
CATSRDRQGDGYTF	TGTGCCACCAGCAGAGATAGACAGGGTGATGGCTACACCTTC	TRBD1	TRBJ1-2	TRBV15	14	few
CATSDSFEAFF	TGTGCCACCAGTGATAGCTTTGAAGCTTTCTTT	.	TRBJ1-1	TRBV24-1	11	few
CASSSYRLPKPDTQYF	TGTGCCAGCAGCAGTTACCGATTACCCAAACCAGATACGCAGTATTTT	.	TRBJ2-3	TRBV7-9	16	.
CASLPGDSGNTIYF	TGTGCCAGCTTACCCGGAGACTCTGGAAACACCATATATTTT	.	TRBJ1-3	TRBV11-2	14	few
CASSLIAGTTDTQYF	TGTGCCAGCAGCTTAATAGCGGGAACCACAGATACGCAGTATTTT	TRBD2	TRBJ2-3	TRBV7-8	15	.
CASSPEVAWEGRDNEQFF	TGTGCCAGCAGCCCAGAGGTTGCGTGGGAGGGCCGGGACAATGAGCAGTTCTTC	TRBD2	TRBJ2-1	TRBV11-2	18	.
CASQRVYNPTRREQFF	TGTGCCTCCCAACGGGTCTACAACCCGACTCGAAGAGAACAGTTCTTC	.	TRBJ2-1	TRBV27	16	.
CASSIAGGSVAYEQYF	TGTGCCAGCTCCATAGCGGGAGGTTCGGTCGCCTACGAGCAGTACTTC	TRBD2	TRBJ2-7	TRBV7-6	16	few
CASSFGRYLSYEQYF	TGCGCCAGCAGCTTCGGGCGGTACCTCTCCTACGAGCAGTACTTC	.	TRBJ2-7	TRBV5-1	15	few
CAARGAFPYEQYF	TGTGCCGCCCGGGGGGCCTTCCCCTACGAGCAGTACTTC	.	TRBJ2-7	TRBV27	13	few
CASSLAGQGLHEQYF	TGTGCCAGCAGCTTGGCCGGGCAGGGGTTACACGAGCAGTACTTC	.	TRBJ2-7	TRBV5-6	15	.
CASSALGDQGYEQYF	TGTGCCAGCAGTGCTTTAGGTGACCAAGGCTACGAGCAGTACTTC	.	TRBJ2-7	TRBV2	15	.
CAGVGGTEAFF	TGTGCCGGCGTAGGGGGCACTGAAGCTTTCTTT	.	TRBJ1-1	TRBV7-9	11	.
CASSLVGGGGSSYNEQFF	TGTGCCAGCAGCTTAGTAGGTGGAGGGGGGAGCTCCTACAATGAGCAGTTCTTC	.	TRBJ2-1	TRBV11-1	18	few
CSVATGTYEQYF	TGCAGCGTTGCGACAGGGACCTACGAGCAGTACTTC	TRBD1	TRBJ2-7	TRBV29-1	12	.
CSVEVYTGELFF	TGCAGCGTTGAAGTTTACACCGGGGAGCTGTTTTTT	.	TRBJ2-2	TRBV29-1	12	.
CASSFLEFNSPLHF	TGTGCCAGCAGTTTCCTGGAATTTAATTCACCCCTCCACTTT	.	TRBJ1-6	TRBV28	14	few